This TCR beta chain was sequenced in a study of blood T cell repertoires in COVID-19. Cohort allocation depended upon clinical history that participants reported. TCRdb's copy holds only in-frame clones and misses some; the assay was immunoSEQ multiplex PCR. The table lists 300,000 to 400,000 clones, 85% of them singletons. The CDR3 runs 12 residues. V lost 4 bases, J lost 8 bases, and 12 bases lay in between. Looked up from germline, CDR1 is SGDLS and CDR2 is YYNGEE. The rearrangement joins TRBV9 to TRBJ1-1; D possibly corresponds to TRBD1 (6 bases). The TCR originated in a woman aged 25 to 39 who had been exposed to COVID-19. The sequencing sample was made of PBMCs or T cells enriched from blood (not recorded which). CDR3 region: CASSRSTGEAFF. The DNA for the CDR3 is TGTGCCAGCAGCAGATCCACAGGGGAAGCTTTCTTT. The full variable domain, completed using reference TRBV9 and TRBJ1-1, is DSGVTQTPKHLITATGQRVTLRCSPRSGDLSVYWYQQSLDQGLQFLIQYYNGEERAKGNILERFSAQQFPDLHSELNLSSLELGDSALYFCASSRSTGEAFFGQGTRLTVV.